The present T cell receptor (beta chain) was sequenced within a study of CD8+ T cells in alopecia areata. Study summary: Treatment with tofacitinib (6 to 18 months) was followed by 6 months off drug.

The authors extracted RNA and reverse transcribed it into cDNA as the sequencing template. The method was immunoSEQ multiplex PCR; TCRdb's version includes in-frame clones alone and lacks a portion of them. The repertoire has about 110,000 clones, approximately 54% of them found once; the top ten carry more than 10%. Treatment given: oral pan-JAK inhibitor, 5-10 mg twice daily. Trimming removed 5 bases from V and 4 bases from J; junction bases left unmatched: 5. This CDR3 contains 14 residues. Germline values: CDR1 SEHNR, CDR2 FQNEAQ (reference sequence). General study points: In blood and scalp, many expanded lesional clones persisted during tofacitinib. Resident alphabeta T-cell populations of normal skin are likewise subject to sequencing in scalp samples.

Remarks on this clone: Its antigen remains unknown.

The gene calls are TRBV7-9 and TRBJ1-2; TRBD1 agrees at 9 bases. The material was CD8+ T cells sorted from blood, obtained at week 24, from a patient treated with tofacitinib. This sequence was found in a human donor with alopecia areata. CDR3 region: CASSPPGQGYGYTF. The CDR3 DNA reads TGTGCCAGCAGCCCCCCGGGACAGGGCTATGGCTACACCTTC.